This TCR beta chain was retrieved from a study of technical replicates of blood from a handful of donors. Using immunoSEQ multiplex PCR, the repertoire was profiled, and TCRdb retains in-frame clones only, with some absent. Of approximately 100,000 clones detected, almost 96% appear once; the ten largest clones hold 0.2% to 0.25%. The CDR3 length is 13 residues. Trimming pared 1 base from V and 2 bases from J, leaving 5 bases between. CDR1 and CDR2 from the germline V gene are WNHNN and SYGVQD (reference sequence). Sequencing was performed on T cells isolated from PBMCs. The chain combines TRBV10-1 with TRBJ1-1; maybe TRBD1 (5 bases). The origin of this receptor is a human donor in good health. The CDR3 nucleotides read TGCGCCAGCAGTGAGTGGGGCAACACTGAAGCTTTCTTT. Its protein product is CASSEWGNTEAFF.